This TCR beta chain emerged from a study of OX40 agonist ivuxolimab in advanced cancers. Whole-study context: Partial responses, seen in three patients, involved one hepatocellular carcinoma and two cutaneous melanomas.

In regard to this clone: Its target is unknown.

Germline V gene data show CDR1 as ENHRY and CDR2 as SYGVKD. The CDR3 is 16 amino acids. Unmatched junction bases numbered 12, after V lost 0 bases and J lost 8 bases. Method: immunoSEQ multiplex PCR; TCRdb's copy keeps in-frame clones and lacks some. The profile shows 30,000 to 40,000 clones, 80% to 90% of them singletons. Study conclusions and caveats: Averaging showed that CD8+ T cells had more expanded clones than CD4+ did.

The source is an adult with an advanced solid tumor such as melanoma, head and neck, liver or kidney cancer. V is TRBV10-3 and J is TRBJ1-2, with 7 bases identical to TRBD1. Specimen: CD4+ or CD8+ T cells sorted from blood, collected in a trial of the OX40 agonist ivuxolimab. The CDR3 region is CAISESGDRAQGGYTF. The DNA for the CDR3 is TGTGCCATCAGTGAGTCGGGTGACAGGGCCCAAGGGGGCTACACCTTC.